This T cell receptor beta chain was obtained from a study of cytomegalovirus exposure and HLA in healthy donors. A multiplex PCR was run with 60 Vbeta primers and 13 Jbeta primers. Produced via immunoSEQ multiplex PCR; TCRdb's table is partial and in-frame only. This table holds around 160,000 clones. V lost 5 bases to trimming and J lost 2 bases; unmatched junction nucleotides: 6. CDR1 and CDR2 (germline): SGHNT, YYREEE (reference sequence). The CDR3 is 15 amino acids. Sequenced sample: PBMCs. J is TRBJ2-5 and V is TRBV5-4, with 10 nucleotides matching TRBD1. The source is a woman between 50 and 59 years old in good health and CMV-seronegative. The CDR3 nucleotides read TGTGCCAGCAGTTCCGGGACAGGGGTGCAAGAGACCCAGTACTTC. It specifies CASSSGTGVQETQYF.